One and the same sample provided the 6 T cell receptor beta chains below, sequenced in a study of blood T cell repertoires in COVID-19. The protocol was immunoSEQ multiplex PCR, while the TCRdb copy is restricted to in-frame clones and leaves out a portion. The sample carries about 26,000 clones, more than 70% recorded once. The sequenced sample was peripheral blood. These receptor sequences come from a human donor in a cohort sampled during active COVID-19.

V and J are TRBV5-1 and TRBJ1-1; perhaps TRBD1 as D (5 bases). The CDR3 extends over 14 amino acids. Germline assignment: CDR1 SGHRS and CDR2 YFSETQ. V was shortened by 4 bases and J by 1 base, with 11 bases between the two germline ends. The CDR3 sequence is CASSPGGRNTEAFF. The CDR3 region has the DNA TGCGCCAGCAGCCCGGGGGGGAGGAACACTGAAGCTTTCTTT.

The J gene is TRBJ1-4, the V gene TRBV19, with 7 bases fitting TRBD1. Germline V CDR1 and CDR2: LNHDA, SQIVND (reference sequence). The CDR3 is 15 amino acids. V dropped 5 bases and J dropped 4; count of bases not matched to a gene: 7. As DNA, the CDR3 is TGTGCCAGTAGTCGTCGGACAGGTATTAATGAAAAACTGTTTTTT. This sequence encodes CASSRRTGINEKLFF.

The chain has TRBV10-3 and TRBJ1-1, with 11 positions matching TRBD1. The CDR3 is 14 amino acids. The J segment lost 6 bases and the V segment lost 6 bases, leaving 6 bases of the junction unmatched. Per germline, CDR1 ENHRY and CDR2 SYGVKD. The CDR3 reads CAISPLGQGAEAFF. CDR3 DNA sequence: TGTGCCATCAGCCCTCTGGGACAGGGGGCTGAAGCTTTCTTT.

This sequence joins TRBV29-1 and TRBJ2-1; D gene ambiguous. Between the trimmed V and J ends, which lost 2 bases and 8 bases, there was a span of 7 bases. CDR1 and CDR2 (germline): SQVTM, ANQGSEA. The CDR3 sequence is 11 residues long. The CDR3 DNA is TGCAGCGTTGAATTCGGAGATGAGCAGTTCTTC. Protein: CSVEFGDEQFF.

The V call is TRBV10-1, the J call TRBJ2-1, with 7 nucleotides matching TRBD2. CDR1 and CDR2 (germline): WNHNN, SYGVQD (reference sequence). This CDR3 region has 16 residues. Unmatched junction bases numbered 3, after V lost 1 base and J lost 0 bases. In DNA, the CDR3 is TGCGCCAGCAGTGAGTGGGGGGGAGCCTCCTACAATGAGCAGTTCTTC. It is translated as CASSEWGGASYNEQFF.

The chain employs TRBV19 and TRBJ2-7; 13 nucleotides align to TRBD2. Per germline, CDR1 LNHDA and CDR2 SQIVND (reference sequence). V lost 6 bases, J lost 1 base, and 9 bases stayed unmatched. The CDR3 is 17 residues long. CDR3 in amino acids: CASRQRTSGRSSYEQYF. CDR3 coding DNA: TGTGCCAGTAGGCAAAGGACTAGCGGGAGAAGTTCCTACGAGCAGTACTTC. Combining the CDR3 with reference TRBV19 and TRBJ2-7 gives the whole variable domain DGGITQSPKYLFRKEGQNVTLSCEQNLNHDAMYWYRQDPGQGLRLIYYSQIVNDFQKGDIAEGYSVSREKKESFPLTVTSAQKNPTAFYLCASRQRTSGRSSYEQYFGPGTRLTVT.